The 24 T cell receptor beta chains below were found in one sample sequenced in a study of post-analysis software for immune sequencing data. Study observations and caveats: Elevated frequency relative to controls characterized several TRBV segments in patients, TRBV5-6, TRBV5-1 and TRBV20-1 among them.

TCR beta libraries were prepared from cDNA with unique molecular identifiers. One entry per CDR3 protein, called by TCRdb with MiXCR from the PCR reads. Altogether 740,000 or so distinct CDR3 sequences are present, approximately 57% being singletons, with the ten largest covering 4.6%. No antigen has been identified for these receptors. The sequenced sample was blood. The receptors here all came from a girl aged 5 to 17 with multiple sclerosis.

V is TRBV12-3 or TRBV12-4 and J is TRBJ2-1; TRBD1 or TRBD2 may be the D gene (5 bases each). Trimming cost V 1 base and J 12 bases, with 19 bases left between them. The length of the CDR3 is 15 residues. The CDR3 reads CASSLVEGPSAGQFF. The CDR3 DNA follows: TGTGCCAGCAGTTTAGTTGAGGGACCCTCGGCGGGGCAGTTCTTC.

This rearrangement joins TRBV3-1 to TRBJ2-7; D might be TRBD2 (6 bases). V was clipped by 3 bases and J by 5 bases, with 17 bases between them. Germline assignment: CDR1 LGHDT and CDR2 YNNKEL (reference sequence). CDR3 length: 15 residues. CDR3 in amino acids: CASSQPAGGPHEQYF. CDR3 DNA sequence: TGTGCCAGCAGCCAGCCGGCCGGGGGTCCCCACGAGCAGTACTTC.

The chain uses TRBV11-1 and TRBJ1-2; D ambiguous. This CDR3 spans 14 amino acids. The V gene's germline CDR1 is SGHAT and CDR2 FQDESV (reference sequence). Trimming pared 0 bases from V and 6 bases from J, leaving 11 bases between. Here the CDR3 reads CASSLAAAFDGYTF. Written as DNA, the CDR3 is TGTGCCAGCAGCTTAGCGGCAGCATTCGATGGCTACACCTTC.

J is TRBJ2-3 and V is TRBV7-2, with 15 bases that match TRBD2. Unmatched junction bases numbered 10, after V lost 5 bases and J lost 1 base. CDR3 length: 19 amino acids. Germline loops: CDR1 SGHTA, CDR2 FQGNSA. CDR3: CASSVRGLAGGGGTDTQYF. As DNA, the CDR3 is TGTGCCAGCAGCGTGCGGGGACTAGCGGGAGGCGGAGGCACAGATACGCAGTATTTT.

This clonotype was counted a few times. CDR3 protein: CASSWQGGHEQYF. CDR3 nucleotides: TGTGCCAGCAGTTGGCAGGGGGGACACGAGCAGTACTTC. V gene TRBV12-3 or TRBV12-4 combines with J gene TRBJ2-4; tentatively, D is TRBD1 (7 bases). The J call is in doubt because the DNA end fits TRBJ2-7 better. The CDR3 totals 13 residues.

The chain has TRBV20-1 and TRBJ2-5, with D maybe TRBD2 (6 bases). This CDR3 is built from 12 residues. V dropped 0 bases and J dropped 13 bases, with 15 bases sitting between them. Germline assignment: CDR1 DFQATT and CDR2 SNEGSKA (reference sequence). The CDR3 is CSARELGDFLYF. DNA for the CDR3: TGCAGTGCTAGAGAGTTAGGGGACTTCCTGTACTTC.

V gene TRBV28 combines with J gene TRBJ2-3; D tentatively reads TRBD1 or TRBD2 (5 bases each). This CDR3 spans 16 amino acids. V dropped 6 bases and J dropped 0 bases, with 16 bases sitting between them. Germline V lookup: CDR1 MDHEN, CDR2 SYDVKM. CDR3 sequence (DNA): TGTGCCAGCAGGTCCTCGGGACGGACTAGCACAGATACGCAGTATTTT. Its protein product is CASRSSGRTSTDTQYF.

In this sample, this clonotype turned up a few times. The gene calls are TRBV7-3 and TRBJ2-4; 7 bases fit TRBD1. The J call is doubtful: the DNA matches TRBJ2-7 better. Germline CDR1 and CDR2: SGHTA and FQGTGA. The CDR3 is made up of 14 amino acids. CDR3 DNA: TGTGCCAGCAGCTCGACAGGGTGGCCCTACGAGCAGTACTTC. As protein: CASSSTGWPYEQYF.

There are a few counts of this clonotype. V gene TRBV20-1 combines with J gene TRBJ2-7, with D possibly being TRBD2 (7 bases). This CDR3 region has 15 residues. V lost 6 bases and J lost 1, with 19 bases in between. Germline assignment: CDR1 DFQATT and CDR2 SNEGSKA (reference sequence). In nucleotides, the CDR3 is TGCAGTGCCCAGGGGTCTGGGGGAGGGTCCTACGAGCAGTACTTC. Translating it yields CSAQGSGGGSYEQYF.

This chain links TRBV29-1 with TRBJ1-2; no clear D gene. The V end was cut by 6 bases, the J end by 8 bases, with 4 bases between. Germline lookup yields CDR1 SQVTM and CDR2 ANQGSEA. CDR3 length: 8 residues. The CDR3, as DNA: TGCAGCGTGAGAGGCTACACCTTC. Translating it yields CSVRGYTF.

This chain links TRBV28 with TRBJ2-4; maybe TRBD2 (6 bases). The J call may be in error: the DNA end matches TRBJ2-7 better. Germline CDR1 reads MDHEN; CDR2 reads SYDVKM. This CDR3 comprises 10 residues. The CDR3 loop is CAAGRYEQYF. The CDR3 coding sequence is TGTGCGGCAGGGAGGTACGAGCAGTACTTC.

The chain employs TRBV5-1 and TRBJ2-3; 10 bases are a match to TRBD1. The CDR3 spans 16 residues. J was trimmed by 4 bases and V by 0 bases; bases with no gene match: 5. Germline V gene lookup returns CDR1 SGHRS and CDR2 YFSETQ. CDR3 coding DNA: TGCGCCAGCAGCTTGGGGACAGGGGGATTAGCAGATACGCAGTATTTT. Translating it yields CASSLGTGGLADTQYF.

V gene TRBV5-1 combines with J gene TRBJ2-1, with TRBD1 identical over 9 bases. Germline V gene sequence: CDR1 SGHRS, CDR2 YFSETQ. This CDR3 is built from 15 residues. Unmatched junction bases numbered 5, after V lost 3 bases and J lost 4 bases. The CDR3 DNA sequence: TGCGCCAGCAGCTACTTCGACAGGGGGTACAATGAGCAGTTCTTC. It translates to CASSYFDRGYNEQFF.

This clonotype appeared a single time. V is TRBV3-1 and J is TRBJ1-1; D may be TRBD1 (6 bases). Looked up from germline, CDR1 is LGHDT and CDR2 is YNNKEL (reference sequence). The CDR3 covers 14 residues. Trimming removed 1 base from V and 7 bases from J, with 13 bases in between. Here the CDR3 DNA reads TGTGCCAGCAGCCAAGTAGCCCGGGACATTGAAGCTTTCTTT. This translates into CASSQVARDIEAFF. The full variable domain, completed using reference TRBV3-1 and TRBJ1-1, is DTAVSQTPKYLVTQMGNDKSIKCEQNLGHDTMYWYKQDSKKFLKIMFSYNNKELIINETVPNRFSPKSPDKAHLNLHINSLELGDSAVYFCASSQVARDIEAFFGQGTRLTVV.

This clonotype was observed a single time. V usage is TRBV10-2 and J usage is TRBJ2-5; possibly TRBD2 for D (7 bases). CDR3 length equals 14 residues. CDR1 WSHSY and CDR2 SAAADI come from the germline V gene. Trimming removed 0 bases from V and 4 bases from J, with 9 bases in between. Written as DNA, the CDR3 is TGCGCCAGCAGTGAGTCGGGGGGGGCAGAGACCCAGTACTTC. It translates to CASSESGGAETQYF.

This clonotype came up a few times. The CDR3 DNA is TGCAGTGCTAGAGATGTGGCAGGGGCAGATACGCAGTATTTT. It encodes CSARDVAGADTQYF. This chain uses TRBV20-1 with TRBJ2-3, with D tentatively TRBD1 (6 bases). Germline-derived CDR1 and CDR2 are DFQATT and SNEGSKA (reference sequence). This CDR3 is 14 amino acids long. With 0 bases removed from V and 4 bases from J, the gap between germline ends came to 11 bases.

This clonotype has just a few counts. This chain uses TRBV9 with TRBJ2-4; TRBD2 matches 7 bases. This CDR3 contains 18 residues. Trimming at V came to 5 bases and at J to 1 base, leaving 15 bases not matched to a gene. Looked up from germline, CDR1 is SGDLS and CDR2 is YYNGEE. As DNA, the CDR3 is TGTGCCAGCAGTGCTTTAGCGGGTGTTGACGCGGCCAAAAACATTCAGTACTTC. Translating it yields CASSALAGVDAAKNIQYF.

The gene calls are TRBV28 and TRBJ2-1, with no clear D. This CDR3 comprises 14 residues. From germline, CDR1 is MDHEN and CDR2 SYDVKM. V lost 7 bases and J lost 1, with 11 bases in between. CDR3 loop: CASNEAASYNEQFF. As DNA, the CDR3 is TGTGCCAGCAATGAGGCTGCATCCTACAATGAGCAGTTCTTC.

The chain combines TRBV29-1 with TRBJ1-1, with D uncertain. V lost 3 bases and J 4 bases, leaving 12 bases between the germline ends. CDR3 length equals 13 residues. Germline CDR1 and CDR2: SQVTM and ANQGSEA. The CDR3 protein is CSVDSRFVTEAFF. CDR3 bases: TGCAGCGTTGATTCCAGGTTTGTCACTGAAGCTTTCTTT.

On this clonotype: A junction end diverges from the germline sequence, so it may reflect a read error. The chain is built from TRBV10-3 and TRBJ1-2, with D possibly TRBD1 on 5 matching bases. Looked up from germline, CDR1 is ENHRY and CDR2 is SYGVKD. The CDR3 extends over 13 amino acids. DNA of the CDR3: TGTGCCATCAGGCAGGGAGATGGCTATGGCTGCACCTTC. The encoded protein is CAIRQGDGYGCTF.

This clonotype has just a few counts. V is TRBV20-1 and J is TRBJ2-7; 8 bases match TRBD1. The germline V gene has CDR1 DFQATT and CDR2 SNEGSKA (reference sequence). The junction had 8 bases not matched to a gene; V was cut back by 0 bases and J by 1 base. CDR3 size: 16 residues. The CDR3 is CSARDPGQGTSYEQYF. For the CDR3, the DNA is TGCAGTGCTAGAGACCCCGGACAGGGTACTTCCTACGAGCAGTACTTC.

The chain uses TRBV4-1 and TRBJ2-5; a weak D match, TRBD2 (6 bases). CDR1 MGHRA and CDR2 YSYEKL come from the germline V gene. There are 17 residues in the CDR3. V was cut by 0 bases and J by 2 bases, with 16 bases left in between. Here the CDR3 DNA reads TGCGCCAGCAGCCAAGATCGGGCTAGCGTTAGTCAAGAGACCCAGTACTTC. Amino acid sequence: CASSQDRASVSQETQYF.

The genes are TRBV12-3 or TRBV12-4 and TRBJ1-5; D is perhaps TRBD1 (5 bases). Deletions cut 2 bases from V and 2 bases from J, with 13 bases between. This CDR3 spans 16 amino acids. CDR3 residues: CASSLSGVSGNQPQHF. CDR3 bases: TGTGCCAGCAGTTTATCGGGGGTCAGCGGCAATCAGCCCCAGCATTTT.

This chain links TRBV14 with TRBJ2-3, with no clear D. This CDR3 is built from 16 residues. From germline, CDR1 is SGHDN and CDR2 FVKESK. Trimming took off 1 base at V and 0 bases at J, with 11 bases between the two ends. CDR3 nucleotide sequence: TGTGCCAGCAGCCAAGCCCGGACCCATAGCACAGATACGCAGTATTTT. Protein sequence: CASSQARTHSTDTQYF.